This T cell receptor beta chain originates from a study of shared T cell receptors in the human thymus. The ends lost 2 bases at V and 1 base at J; junction bases unmatched: 10. CDR1 is LGHNA and CDR2 is YNFKEQ in the germline V gene. The CDR3 has 18 amino acids. The repertoire was sequenced with immunoSEQ multiplex PCR; TCRdb's copy has only in-frame clones and lacks some. The sample records about 500,000 clones, around 82% being singletons. These data were likewise used in another study, on human thymus T cells.

The sequenced sample consisted of thymocytes. The J gene is TRBJ2-7, the V gene TRBV4-2, with 11 bases identical to TRBD2. The clonotype was recovered from a boy younger than two with a congenital heart defect. The CDR3 protein is CASSQKQIGTSGSYEQYF. The CDR3 nucleotides are TGTGCCAGCAGCCAAAAGCAGATAGGGACTAGCGGATCCTACGAGCAGTACTTC.